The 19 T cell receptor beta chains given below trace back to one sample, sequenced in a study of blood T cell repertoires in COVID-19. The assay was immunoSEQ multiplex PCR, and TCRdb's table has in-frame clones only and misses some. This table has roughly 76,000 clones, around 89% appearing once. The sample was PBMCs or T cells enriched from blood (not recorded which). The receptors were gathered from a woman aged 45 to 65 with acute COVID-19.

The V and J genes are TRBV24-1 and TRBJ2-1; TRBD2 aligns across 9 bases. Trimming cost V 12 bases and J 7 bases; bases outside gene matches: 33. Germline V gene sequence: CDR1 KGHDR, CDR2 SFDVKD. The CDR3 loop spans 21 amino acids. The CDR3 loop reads CAPRGRRGGEDWREGRNEQFF. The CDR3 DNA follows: TGTGCCCCCCGGGGCCGCAGGGGGGGGGAGGATTGGCGGGAGGGCCGTAATGAGCAGTTCTTC.

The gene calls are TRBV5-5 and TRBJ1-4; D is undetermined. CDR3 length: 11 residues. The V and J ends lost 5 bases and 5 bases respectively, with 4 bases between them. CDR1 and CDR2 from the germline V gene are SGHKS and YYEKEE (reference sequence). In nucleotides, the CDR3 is TGTGCCAGCAGACTAAATGAAAAACTGTTTTTT. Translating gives CASRLNEKLFF.

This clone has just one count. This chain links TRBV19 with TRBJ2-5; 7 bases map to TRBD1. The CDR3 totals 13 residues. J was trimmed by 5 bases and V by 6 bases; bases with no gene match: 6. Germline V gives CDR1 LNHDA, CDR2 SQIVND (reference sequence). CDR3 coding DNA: TGTGCCAGTAGCCAAGGGGGCTGGGAGACCCAGTACTTC. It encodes CASSQGGWETQYF.

The CDR3 protein is CAISEQTSGRSYEQYF. The CDR3, as DNA: TGTGCCATCAGTGAGCAGACTAGCGGGAGATCCTACGAGCAGTACTTC. V gene TRBV10-3 combines with J gene TRBJ2-7, with 12 bases matching TRBD2. Trimming at V came to 2 bases and at J to 1 base, leaving 3 bases not matched to a gene. The CDR3 covers 16 residues. Germline V lookup: CDR1 ENHRY, CDR2 SYGVKD.

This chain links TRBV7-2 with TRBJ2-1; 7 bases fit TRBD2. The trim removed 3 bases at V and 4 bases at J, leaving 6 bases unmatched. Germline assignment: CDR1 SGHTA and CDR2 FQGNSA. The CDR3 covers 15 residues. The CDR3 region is CASSFDGGGYNEQFF. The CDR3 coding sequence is TGTGCCAGCAGCTTCGATGGGGGGGGTTACAATGAGCAGTTCTTC.

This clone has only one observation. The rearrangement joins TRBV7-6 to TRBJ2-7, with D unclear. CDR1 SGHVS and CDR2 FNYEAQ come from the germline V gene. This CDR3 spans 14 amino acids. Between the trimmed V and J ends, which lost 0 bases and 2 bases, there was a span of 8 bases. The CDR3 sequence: CASSLASTTYEQYF. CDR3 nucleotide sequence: TGTGCCAGCAGCTTAGCTAGCACAACCTACGAGCAGTACTTC.

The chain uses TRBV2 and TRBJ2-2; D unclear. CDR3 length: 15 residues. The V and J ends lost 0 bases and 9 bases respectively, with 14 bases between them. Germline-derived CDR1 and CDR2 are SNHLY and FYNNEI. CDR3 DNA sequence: TGTGCCAGCAGTGAAGCGCTTACAGTTGGTAGGGAGCTGTTTTTT. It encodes CASSEALTVGRELFF. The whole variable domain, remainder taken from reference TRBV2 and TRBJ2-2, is EPEVTQTPSHQVTQMGQEVILRCVPISNHLYFYWYRQILGQKVEFLVSFYNNEISEKSEIFDDQFSVERPDGSNFTLKIRSTKLEDSAMYFCASSEALTVGRELFFGEGSRLTVL.

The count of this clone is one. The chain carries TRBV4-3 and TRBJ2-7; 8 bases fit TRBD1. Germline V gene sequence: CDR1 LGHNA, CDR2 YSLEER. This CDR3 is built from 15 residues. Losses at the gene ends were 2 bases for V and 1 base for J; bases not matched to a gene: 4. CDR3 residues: CASSQLRTGSYEQYF. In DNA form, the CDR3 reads TGCGCCAGCAGCCAACTTAGGACAGGGTCCTACGAGCAGTACTTC.

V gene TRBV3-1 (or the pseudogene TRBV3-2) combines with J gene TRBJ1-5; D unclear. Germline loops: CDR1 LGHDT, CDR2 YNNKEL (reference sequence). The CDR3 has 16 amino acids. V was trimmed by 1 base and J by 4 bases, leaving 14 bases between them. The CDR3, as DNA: TGTGCCAGCAGCCAAGGAGGGCAGGCGGGGAATCAGCCCCAGCATTTT. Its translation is CASSQGGQAGNQPQHF.

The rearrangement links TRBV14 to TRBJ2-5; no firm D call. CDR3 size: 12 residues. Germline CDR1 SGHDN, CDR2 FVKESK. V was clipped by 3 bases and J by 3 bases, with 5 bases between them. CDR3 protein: CASSHTKETQYF. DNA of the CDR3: TGTGCCAGCAGCCATACAAAAGAGACCCAGTACTTC.

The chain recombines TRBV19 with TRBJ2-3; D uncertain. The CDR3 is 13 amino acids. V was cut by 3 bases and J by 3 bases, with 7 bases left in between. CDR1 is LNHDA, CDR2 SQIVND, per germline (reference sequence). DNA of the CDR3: TGTGCCAGTAGTATGGGCAGTACAGATACGCAGTATTTT. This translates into CASSMGSTDTQYF.

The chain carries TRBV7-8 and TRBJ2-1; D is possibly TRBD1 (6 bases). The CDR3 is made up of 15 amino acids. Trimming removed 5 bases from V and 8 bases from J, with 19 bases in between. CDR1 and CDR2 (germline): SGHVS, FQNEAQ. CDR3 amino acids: CASSPTGQGQYEQFF. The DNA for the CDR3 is TGTGCCAGCAGCCCGACGGGACAAGGGCAGTATGAGCAGTTCTTC.

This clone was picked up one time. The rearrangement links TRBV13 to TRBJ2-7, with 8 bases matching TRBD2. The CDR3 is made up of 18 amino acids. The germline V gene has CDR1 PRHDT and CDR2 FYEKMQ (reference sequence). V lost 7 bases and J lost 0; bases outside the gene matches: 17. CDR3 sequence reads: CASTPRRLAGKLSYEQYF. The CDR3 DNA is TGTGCCAGCACCCCCCGTAGATTAGCGGGAAAACTCTCCTACGAGCAGTACTTC.

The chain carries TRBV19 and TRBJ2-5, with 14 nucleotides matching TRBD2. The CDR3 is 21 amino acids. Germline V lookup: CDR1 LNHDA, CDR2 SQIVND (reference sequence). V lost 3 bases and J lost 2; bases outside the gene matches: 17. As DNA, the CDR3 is TGTGCCAGTAGTATCCCCCCCCCGGGGGGACTAGCGGGGGACTTTCAAGAGACCCAGTACTTC. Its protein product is CASSIPPPGGLAGDFQETQYF. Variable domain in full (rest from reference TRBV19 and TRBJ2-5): DGGITQSPKYLFRKEGQNVTLSCEQNLNHDAMYWYRQDPGQGLRLIYYSQIVNDFQKGDIAEGYSVSREKKESFPLTVTSAQKNPTAFYLCASSIPPPGGLAGDFQETQYFGPGTRLLVL.

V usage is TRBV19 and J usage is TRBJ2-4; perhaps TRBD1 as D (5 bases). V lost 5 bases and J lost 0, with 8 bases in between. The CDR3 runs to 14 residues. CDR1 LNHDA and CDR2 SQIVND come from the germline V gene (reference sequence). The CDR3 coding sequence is TGTGCCAGTAGTGTTCAGGGAGCCAAAAACATTCAGTACTTC. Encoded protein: CASSVQGAKNIQYF.

CDR3 protein: CATSSTSGSPRYEQYF. CDR3 DNA sequence: TGTGCCACCAGCAGCACAAGCGGGAGCCCTAGGTACGAGCAGTACTTC. The V and J genes are TRBV15 and TRBJ2-7; TRBD2 matches 8 bases. This CDR3 spans 16 amino acids. Germline CDR1 and CDR2: LNHNV and YYDKDF (reference sequence). V lost 3 bases, J lost 4 bases, and 11 bases stayed unmatched.

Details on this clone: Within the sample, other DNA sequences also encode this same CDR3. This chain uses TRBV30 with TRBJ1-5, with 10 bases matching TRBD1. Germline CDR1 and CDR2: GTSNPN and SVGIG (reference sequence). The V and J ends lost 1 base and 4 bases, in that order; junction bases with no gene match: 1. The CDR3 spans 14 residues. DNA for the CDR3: TGTGCCTGGAGTGGGACAGGGGGAAATCAGCCCCAGCATTTT. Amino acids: CAWSGTGGNQPQHF.

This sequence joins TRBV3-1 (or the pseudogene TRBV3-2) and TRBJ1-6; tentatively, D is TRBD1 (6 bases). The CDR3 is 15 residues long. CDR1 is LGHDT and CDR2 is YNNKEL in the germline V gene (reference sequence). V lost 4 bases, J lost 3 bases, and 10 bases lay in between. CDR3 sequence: CASSRRQDYNSPLHF. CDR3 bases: TGTGCCAGCAGCCGAAGACAGGACTATAATTCACCCCTCCACTTT.

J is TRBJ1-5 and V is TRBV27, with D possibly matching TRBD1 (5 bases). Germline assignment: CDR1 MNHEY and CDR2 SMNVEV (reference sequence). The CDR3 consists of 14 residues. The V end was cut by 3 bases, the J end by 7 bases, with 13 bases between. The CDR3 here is CASSLTPQGQPQHF. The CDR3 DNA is TGTGCCAGCAGTTTGACTCCCCAGGGACAGCCCCAGCATTTT.